This TCR beta chain came from a study of blood T cell repertoires in COVID-19. Produced via immunoSEQ multiplex PCR; TCRdb's table is partial and in-frame only. The sample has roughly 670,000 clones, about nine tenths seen once. This clonotype originated in a woman between 18 and 29 years old with acute or convalescent COVID-19. The sample taken for sequencing was peripheral blood.

CDR3 nucleotide sequence: TGTGCCACCTCCCGTCAGGGCGGCACTGAAGCTTTCTTT. Its translation is CATSRQGGTEAFF. The J gene is TRBJ1-1, the V gene TRBV24-1, with TRBD1 as a possible D gene (5 bases). The CDR3 is 13 residues long. The ends were cut back, 9 bases at V and 4 bases at J, with 14 bases in the middle. The V gene's germline CDR1 is KGHDR and CDR2 SFDVKD.